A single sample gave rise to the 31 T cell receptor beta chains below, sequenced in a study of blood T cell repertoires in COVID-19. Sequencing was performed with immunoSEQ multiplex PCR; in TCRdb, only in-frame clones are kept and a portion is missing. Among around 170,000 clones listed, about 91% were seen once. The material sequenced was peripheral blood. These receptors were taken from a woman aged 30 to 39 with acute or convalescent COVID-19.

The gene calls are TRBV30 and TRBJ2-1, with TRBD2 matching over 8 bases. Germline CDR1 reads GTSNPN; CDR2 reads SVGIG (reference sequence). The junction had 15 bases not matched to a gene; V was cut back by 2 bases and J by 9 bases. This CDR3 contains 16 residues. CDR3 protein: CAWSPLFAGGYLEQFF. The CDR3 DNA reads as TGTGCCTGGAGTCCCCTATTTGCGGGAGGTTACCTTGAGCAGTTCTTC. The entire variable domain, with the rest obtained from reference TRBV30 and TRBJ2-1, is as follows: SQTIHQWPATLVQPVGSPLSLECTVEGTSNPNLYWYRQAAGRGLQLLFYSVGIGQISSEVPQNLSASRPQDRQFILSSKKLLLSDSGFYLCAWSPLFAGGYLEQFFGPGTRLTVL.

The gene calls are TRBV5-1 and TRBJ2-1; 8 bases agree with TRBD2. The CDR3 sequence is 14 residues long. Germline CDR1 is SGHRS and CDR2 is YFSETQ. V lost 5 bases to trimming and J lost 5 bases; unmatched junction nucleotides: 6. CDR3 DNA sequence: TGCGCCAGCAGGGGAACTAGCGGAAACAATGAGCAGTTCTTC. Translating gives CASRGTSGNNEQFF.

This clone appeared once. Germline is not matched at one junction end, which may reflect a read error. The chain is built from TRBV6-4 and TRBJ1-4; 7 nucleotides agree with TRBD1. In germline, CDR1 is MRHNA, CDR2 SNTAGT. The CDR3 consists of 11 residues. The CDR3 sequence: CASSDSTGDSF. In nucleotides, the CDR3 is TGTGCCAGCAGTGACTCGACGGGGGACAGCTTT.

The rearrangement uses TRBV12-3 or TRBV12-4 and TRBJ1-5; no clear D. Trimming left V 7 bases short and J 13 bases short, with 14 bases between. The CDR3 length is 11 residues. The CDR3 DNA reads TGTGCCAGCACCTACGCGGGCCAACAGCATTTT. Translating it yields CASTYAGQQHF.

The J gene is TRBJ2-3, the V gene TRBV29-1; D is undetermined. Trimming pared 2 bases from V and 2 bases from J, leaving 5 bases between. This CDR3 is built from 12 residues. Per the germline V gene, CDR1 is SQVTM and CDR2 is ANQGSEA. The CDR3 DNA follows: TGCAGCGTTGAAATCTTCACAGATACGCAGTATTTT. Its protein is CSVEIFTDTQYF.

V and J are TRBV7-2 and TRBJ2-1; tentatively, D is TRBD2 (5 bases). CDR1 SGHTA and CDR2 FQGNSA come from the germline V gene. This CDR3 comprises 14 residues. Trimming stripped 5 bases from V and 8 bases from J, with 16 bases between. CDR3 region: CASSTVLAAHEQFF. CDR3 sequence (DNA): TGTGCCAGCAGCACAGTGCTAGCTGCACATGAGCAGTTCTTC.

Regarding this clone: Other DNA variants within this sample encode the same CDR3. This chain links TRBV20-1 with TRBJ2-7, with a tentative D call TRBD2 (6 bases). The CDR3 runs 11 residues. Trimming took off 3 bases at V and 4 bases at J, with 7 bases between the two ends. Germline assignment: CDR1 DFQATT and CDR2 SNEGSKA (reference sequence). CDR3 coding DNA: TGCAGTGCTAGCCGGGAGTACGAGCAGTACTTC. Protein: CSASREYEQYF.

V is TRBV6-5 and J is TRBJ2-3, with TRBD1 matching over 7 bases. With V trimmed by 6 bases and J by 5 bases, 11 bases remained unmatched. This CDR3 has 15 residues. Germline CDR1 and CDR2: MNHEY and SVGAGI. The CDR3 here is CASRNRGLLGDTQYF. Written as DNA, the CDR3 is TGTGCCAGCAGAAACAGGGGTTTATTGGGAGATACGCAGTATTTT.

CDR3: CASSLSFGYEQYF. The CDR3 DNA sequence: TGTGCCAGCAGTTTATCGTTCGGGTACGAGCAGTACTTC. The chain employs TRBV28 and TRBJ2-7, with D unclear. Germline lookup yields CDR1 MDHEN and CDR2 SYDVKM. The CDR3 is 13 amino acids. The V gene lost 1 base and the J gene lost 4 bases, with 8 bases spanning the gap.

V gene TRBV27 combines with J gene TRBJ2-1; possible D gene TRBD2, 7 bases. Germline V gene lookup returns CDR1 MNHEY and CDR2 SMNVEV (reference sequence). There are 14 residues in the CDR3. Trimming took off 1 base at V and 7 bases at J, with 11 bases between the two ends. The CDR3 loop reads CASSLWGRENEQFF. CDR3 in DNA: TGTGCCAGCAGTTTATGGGGGCGGGAGAATGAGCAGTTCTTC.

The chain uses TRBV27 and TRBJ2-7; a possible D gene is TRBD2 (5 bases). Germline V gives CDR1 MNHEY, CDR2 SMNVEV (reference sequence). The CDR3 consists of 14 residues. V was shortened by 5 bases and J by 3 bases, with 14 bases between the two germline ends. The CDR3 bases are TGTGCCAGCAGTCCACTACTAGGGAGCTACGAGCAGTACTTC. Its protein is CASSPLLGSYEQYF.

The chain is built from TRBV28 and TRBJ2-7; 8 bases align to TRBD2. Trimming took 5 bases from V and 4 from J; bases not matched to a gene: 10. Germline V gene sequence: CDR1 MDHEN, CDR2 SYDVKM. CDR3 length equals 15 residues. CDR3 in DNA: TGTGCCAGCAGTCCATCGGGACTAGGAGCGTACGAGCAGTACTTC. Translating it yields CASSPSGLGAYEQYF.

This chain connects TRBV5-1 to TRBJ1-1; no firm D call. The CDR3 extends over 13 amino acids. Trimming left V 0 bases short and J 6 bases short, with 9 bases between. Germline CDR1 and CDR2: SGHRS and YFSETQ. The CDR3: CASSLGYGSEAFF. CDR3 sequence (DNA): TGCGCCAGCAGCTTGGGTTACGGTTCTGAAGCTTTCTTT.

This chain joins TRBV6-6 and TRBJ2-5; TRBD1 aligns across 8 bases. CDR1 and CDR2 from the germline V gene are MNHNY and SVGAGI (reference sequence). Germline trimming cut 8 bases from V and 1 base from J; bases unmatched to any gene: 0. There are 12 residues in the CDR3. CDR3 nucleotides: TGTGCCAGCGGACAGGGCCAAGAGACCCAGTACTTC. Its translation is CASGQGQETQYF.

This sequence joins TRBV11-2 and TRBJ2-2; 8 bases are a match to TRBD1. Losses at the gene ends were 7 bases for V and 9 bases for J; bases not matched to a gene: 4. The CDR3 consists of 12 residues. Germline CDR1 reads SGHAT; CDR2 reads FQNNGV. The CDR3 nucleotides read TGTGCCAGCACCAGGGACAGGTGGGAGCTGTTTTTT. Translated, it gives CASTRDRWELFF.

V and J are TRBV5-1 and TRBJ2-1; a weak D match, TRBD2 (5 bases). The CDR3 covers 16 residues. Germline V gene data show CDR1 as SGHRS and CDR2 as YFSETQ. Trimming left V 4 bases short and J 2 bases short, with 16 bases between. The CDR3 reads CASSGGRVGAYNEQFF. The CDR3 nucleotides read TGCGCCAGCAGCGGAGGCAGAGTGGGAGCCTACAATGAGCAGTTCTTC.

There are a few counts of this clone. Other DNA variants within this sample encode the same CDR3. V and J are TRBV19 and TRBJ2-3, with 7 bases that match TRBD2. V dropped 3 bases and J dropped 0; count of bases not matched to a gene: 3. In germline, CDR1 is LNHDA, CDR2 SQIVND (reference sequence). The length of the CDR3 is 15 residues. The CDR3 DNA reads TGTGCCAGTAGTATTCGCGGGAGTAGCACAGATACGCAGTATTTT. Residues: CASSIRGSSTDTQYF.

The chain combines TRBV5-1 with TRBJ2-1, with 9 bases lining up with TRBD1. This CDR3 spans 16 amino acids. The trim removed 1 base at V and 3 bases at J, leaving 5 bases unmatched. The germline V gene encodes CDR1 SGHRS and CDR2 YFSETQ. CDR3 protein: CASSLSGQGFYNEQFF. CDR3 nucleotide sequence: TGCGCCAGCAGCTTGTCTGGACAGGGGTTCTACAATGAGCAGTTCTTC.

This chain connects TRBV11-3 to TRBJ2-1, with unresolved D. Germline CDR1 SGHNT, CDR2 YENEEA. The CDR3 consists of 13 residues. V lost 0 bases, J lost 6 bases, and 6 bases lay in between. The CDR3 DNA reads TGTGCCAGCAGCTTAGATCGGAGCAATGAGCAGTTCTTC. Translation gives CASSLDRSNEQFF.

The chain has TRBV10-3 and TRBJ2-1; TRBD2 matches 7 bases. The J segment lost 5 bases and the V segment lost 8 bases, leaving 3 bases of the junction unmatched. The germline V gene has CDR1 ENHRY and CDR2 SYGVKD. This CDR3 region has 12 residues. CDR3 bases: TGTGCCATCGCTAGCGGAGACAATGAGCAGTTCTTC. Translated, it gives CAIASGDNEQFF.

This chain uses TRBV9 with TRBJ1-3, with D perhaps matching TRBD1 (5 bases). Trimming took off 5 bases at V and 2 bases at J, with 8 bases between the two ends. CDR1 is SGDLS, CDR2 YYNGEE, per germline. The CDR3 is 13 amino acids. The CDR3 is CASSTDTGNTIYF. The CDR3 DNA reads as TGTGCCAGCAGTACGGACACTGGAAACACCATATATTTT.

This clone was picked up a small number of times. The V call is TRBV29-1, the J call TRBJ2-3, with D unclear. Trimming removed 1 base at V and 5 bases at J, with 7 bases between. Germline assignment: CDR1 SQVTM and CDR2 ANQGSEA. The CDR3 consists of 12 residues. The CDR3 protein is CSVEAPGDTQYF. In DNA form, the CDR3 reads TGCAGCGTTGAAGCGCCGGGAGATACGCAGTATTTT.

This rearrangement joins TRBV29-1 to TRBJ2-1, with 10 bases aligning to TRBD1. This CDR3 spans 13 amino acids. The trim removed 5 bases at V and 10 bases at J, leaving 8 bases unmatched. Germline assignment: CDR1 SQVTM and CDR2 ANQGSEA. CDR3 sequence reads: CSVRDRGEQEQFF. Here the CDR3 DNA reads TGCAGCGTTCGGGACAGGGGTGAACAGGAGCAGTTCTTC.

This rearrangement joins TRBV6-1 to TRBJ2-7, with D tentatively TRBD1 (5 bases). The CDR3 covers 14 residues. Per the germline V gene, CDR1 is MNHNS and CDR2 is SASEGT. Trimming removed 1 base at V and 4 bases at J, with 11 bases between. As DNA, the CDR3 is TGTGCCAGCAGTGAAGTTGGGGCCGGGTACGAGCAGTACTTC. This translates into CASSEVGAGYEQYF.

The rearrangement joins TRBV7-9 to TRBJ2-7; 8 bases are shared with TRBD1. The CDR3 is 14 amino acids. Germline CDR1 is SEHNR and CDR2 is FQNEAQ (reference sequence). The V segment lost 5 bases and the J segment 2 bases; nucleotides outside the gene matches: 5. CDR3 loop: CASSPGTGTYEQYF. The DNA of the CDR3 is TGTGCCAGCAGCCCCGGGACAGGAACCTACGAGCAGTACTTC.

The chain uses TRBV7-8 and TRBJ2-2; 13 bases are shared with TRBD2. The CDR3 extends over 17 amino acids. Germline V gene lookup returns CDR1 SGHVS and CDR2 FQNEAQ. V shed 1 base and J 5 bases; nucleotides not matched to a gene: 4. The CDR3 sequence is CASSLGSGLAGTGELFF. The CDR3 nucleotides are TGTGCCAGCAGCTTAGGATCGGGACTAGCGGGAACCGGGGAGCTGTTTTTT.

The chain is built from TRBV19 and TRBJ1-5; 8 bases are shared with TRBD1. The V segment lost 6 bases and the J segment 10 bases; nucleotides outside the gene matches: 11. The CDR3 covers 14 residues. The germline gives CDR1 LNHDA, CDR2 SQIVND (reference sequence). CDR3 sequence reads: CASRDRALISPQHF. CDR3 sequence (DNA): TGTGCCAGTAGGGACAGGGCCCTAATCAGCCCCCAGCATTTT.

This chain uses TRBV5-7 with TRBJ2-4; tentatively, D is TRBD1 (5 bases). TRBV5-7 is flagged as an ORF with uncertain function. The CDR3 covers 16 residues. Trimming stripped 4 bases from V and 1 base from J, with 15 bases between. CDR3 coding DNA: TGTGCCAGCAGCGCACCCCCAGGGTCCGCCAAAAACATTCAGTACTTC. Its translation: CASSAPPGSAKNIQYF.

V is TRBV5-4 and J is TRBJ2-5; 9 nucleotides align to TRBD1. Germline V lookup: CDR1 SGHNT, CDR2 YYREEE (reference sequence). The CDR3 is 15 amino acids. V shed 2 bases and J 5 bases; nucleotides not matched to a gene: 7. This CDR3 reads CASSFPTGGWETQYF. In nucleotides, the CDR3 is TGTGCCAGCAGCTTCCCAACAGGGGGCTGGGAGACCCAGTACTTC.

CDR3 in DNA: TGTGCCAGCAGCCCGAGGACTAGCGGGAGAATAGAGACCCAGTACTTC. Its translation is CASSPRTSGRIETQYF. The chain has TRBV3-1 (or the pseudogene TRBV3-2) and TRBJ2-5; 13 positions agree with TRBD2. The CDR3 covers 16 residues. Trimming took 4 bases from V and 4 from J; bases not matched to a gene: 6. Germline CDR1 reads LGHDT; CDR2 reads YNNKEL (reference sequence).

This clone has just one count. CDR3 DNA: TGTGCCAGCAGCAGGAGCCAGCCCCAGCATTTT. Translated, it gives CASSRSQPQHF. The chain combines TRBV7-9 with TRBJ1-5; D uncertain. Trimming left V 5 bases short and J 7 bases short, with 6 bases between. This CDR3 is 11 amino acids long. Germline V gene lookup returns CDR1 SEHNR and CDR2 FQNEAQ (reference sequence).